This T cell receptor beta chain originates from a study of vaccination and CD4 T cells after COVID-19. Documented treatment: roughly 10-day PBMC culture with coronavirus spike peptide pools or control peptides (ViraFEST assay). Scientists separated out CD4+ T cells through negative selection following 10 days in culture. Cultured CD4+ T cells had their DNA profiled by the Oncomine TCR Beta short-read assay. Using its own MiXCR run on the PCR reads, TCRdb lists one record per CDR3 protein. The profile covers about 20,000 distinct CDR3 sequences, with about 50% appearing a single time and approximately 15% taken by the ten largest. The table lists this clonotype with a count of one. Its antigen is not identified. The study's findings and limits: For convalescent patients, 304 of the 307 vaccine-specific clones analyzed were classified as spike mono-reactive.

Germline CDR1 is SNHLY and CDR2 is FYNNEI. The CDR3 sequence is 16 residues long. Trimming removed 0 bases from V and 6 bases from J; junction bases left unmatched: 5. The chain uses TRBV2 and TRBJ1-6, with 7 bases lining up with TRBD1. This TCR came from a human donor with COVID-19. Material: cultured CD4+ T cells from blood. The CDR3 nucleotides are TGTGCCAGCAGTGAAGCCGGAAGGGACAGTAATTCACCCCTCCACTTT. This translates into CASSEAGRDSNSPLHF.